The 30 T cell receptor beta chains below were found in one sample sequenced in a study of T cells in Graves' hyperthyroidism and ophthalmopathy. Researchers took RNA transcripts and amplified the TCR beta CDR3 regions from them. In the first-round RT-PCR of the TCR CDR3, the HTBI primer set was used. TCRdb redid the calling of the multiplex PCR reads with MiXCR, one entry per CDR3 protein. The sample yields a few hundred thousand distinct CDR3 sequences, about 15% seen once. The sequencing sample was made of blood. These receptor sequences come from a woman aged 30 to 39 with Graves' hyperthyroidism.

This rearrangement joins TRBV7-9 to TRBJ1-1; TRBD1 matches 8 bases. Per germline, CDR1 SEHNR and CDR2 FQNEAQ (reference sequence). V gave up 4 bases and J gave up 7 bases; unmatched junction bases: 5. The length of the CDR3 is 13 residues. The CDR3 region has the DNA TGTGCCAGCAGCTGGACAGGGCCGGGTGAAGCTTTCTTT. Its translation: CASSWTGPGEAFF.

This clonotype was counted only a few times. The chain is built from TRBV30 and TRBJ1-5; tentative D call: TRBD1 (5 bases). The CDR3 consists of 13 residues. V lost 1 base and J lost 5, with 9 bases in between. Germline V lookup: CDR1 GTSNPN, CDR2 SVGIG (reference sequence). The CDR3 nucleotides are TGTGCCTGGAGTGGGGGAGGGGATCAGCCCCAGCATTTT. Translation: CAWSGGGDQPQHF. Combining the CDR3 with reference TRBV30 and TRBJ1-5 gives the whole variable domain SQTIHQWPATLVQPVGSPLSLECTVEGTSNPNLYWYRQAAGRGLQLLFYSVGIGQISSEVPQNLSASRPQDRQFILSSKKLLLSDSGFYLCAWSGGGDQPQHFGDGTRLSIL.

The gene calls are TRBV7-9 and TRBJ2-1; 7 bases line up with TRBD2. Germline trimming cut 8 bases from V and 7 bases from J; bases unmatched to any gene: 11. Looked up from germline, CDR1 is SEHNR and CDR2 is FQNEAQ (reference sequence). This CDR3 is built from 14 residues. The CDR3 bases are TGTGCCAGCCAGGGAGGGAGCTCGGGGAATGAGCAGTTCTTC. Amino acids: CASQGGSSGNEQFF.

As regards this clonotype: A much larger clone lies a single base off, so this may be a read error. The J gene is TRBJ2-1, the V gene TRBV5-6, with 7 bases that match TRBD2. The V gene end was trimmed by 0 bases and the J gene end by 4 bases; junction bases not matched to a gene: 7. CDR1 SGHDT and CDR2 YYEEEE come from the germline V gene. The CDR3 is made up of 16 amino acids. For the CDR3, the DNA is TGTGCCAGCAGCTTGGAGCTAGCGGCCCTGTACAATGAGCAGTTCTTC. This sequence encodes CASSLELAALYNEQFF. Full variable domain (remainder filled in from reference TRBV5-6 and TRBJ2-1): DAGVTQSPTHLIKTRGQQVTLRCSPKSGHDTVSWYQQALGQGPQFIFQYYEEEERQRGNFPDRFSGHQFPNYSSELNVNALLLGDSALYLCASSLELAALYNEQFFGPGTRLTVL.

This clonotype was recorded at least ten times. The chain combines TRBV12-3 or TRBV12-4 with TRBJ2-1; maybe TRBD2 (7 bases). Trimming removed 5 bases at V and 9 bases at J, with 23 bases between. The CDR3 sequence is 16 residues long. The CDR3 spells CASSPGTMGALAEQFF. CDR3 DNA: TGTGCCAGCAGTCCCGGGACTATGGGGGCTCTCGCTGAGCAGTTCTTC.

This clonotype was counted only a few times. This may be a read error, as it is one base from a much larger clone. The V and J genes are TRBV30 and TRBJ2-7, with D perhaps assigned TRBD1 or TRBD2 (5 bases each). Germline lookup yields CDR1 GTSNPN and CDR2 SVGIG (reference sequence). The V gene lost 5 bases and the J gene lost 0 bases, with 17 bases spanning the gap. This CDR3 comprises 15 residues. Here the CDR3 reads CAWRVGAFSSYEQYF. CDR3 bases: TGTGCCTGGCGAGTCGGGGCATTTAGCTCCTACGAGCAGTACTTC.

This clonotype was picked up many times. The chain combines TRBV7-9 with TRBJ2-1; 8 bases align to TRBD2. The J segment lost 8 bases and the V segment lost 4 bases, leaving 7 bases of the junction unmatched. This CDR3 has 14 amino acids. Germline V gene sequence: CDR1 SEHNR, CDR2 FQNEAQ (reference sequence). Written as DNA, the CDR3 is TGTGCCAGCAGCTCAGGACTAGCTGTGGATGAGCAGTTCTTC. This codes for CASSSGLAVDEQFF.

This clonotype was recorded many times. The genes are TRBV28 and TRBJ2-1; TRBD2 aligns across 7 bases. Trimming removed 2 bases from V and 9 bases from J; junction bases left unmatched: 10. This CDR3 comprises 15 residues. The V gene's germline CDR1 is MDHEN and CDR2 SYDVKM. The CDR3 region is CASSLRLGGGLEQFF. The CDR3 DNA sequence: TGTGCCAGCAGTTTAAGGCTGGGGGGAGGGCTTGAGCAGTTCTTC.

In DNA form, the CDR3 reads TGTGCCAGCAGGGCCGCAGGGGGGGGAACTGAAGCTTTCTTT. Amino acids: CASRAAGGGTEAFF. The chain links TRBV28 to TRBJ1-1; 7 nucleotides align to TRBD1. The V segment lost 6 bases and the J segment 5 bases; nucleotides outside the gene matches: 9. Per the germline V gene, CDR1 is MDHEN and CDR2 is SYDVKM. The CDR3 sequence is 14 residues long.

This clonotype was seen many times. The chain is built from TRBV20-1 and TRBJ2-1; D gene uncertain. Between the trimmed V and J ends, which lost 3 bases and 1 base, there was a span of 13 bases. The CDR3 runs 15 residues. Germline loops: CDR1 DFQATT, CDR2 SNEGSKA (reference sequence). The CDR3 sequence is CSASLGTASYNEQFF. The CDR3 bases are TGCAGTGCTAGTCTGGGAACTGCGTCCTACAATGAGCAGTTCTTC.

On this clonotype: Possible read error: a much larger clone is one base away. The chain joins TRBV20-1 to TRBJ2-5, with D possibly TRBD1 on 5 matching bases. CDR1 and CDR2 (germline): DFQATT, SNEGSKA (reference sequence). This CDR3 comprises 14 residues. Trimming pared 0 bases from V and 4 bases from J, leaving 12 bases between. The DNA for the CDR3 is TGCAGTGCTAGAGATTGGGGCGTGGGAGAGACCCAGTACTTC. Its translation is CSARDWGVGETQYF.

This clonotype has just a few counts. The chain couples TRBV12-5 to TRBJ2-4, with unresolved D. Trimming removed 6 bases at V and 2 bases at J, with 14 bases between. The CDR3 runs 15 residues. Per the germline V gene, CDR1 is LGHNT and CDR2 is FRNRAP. CDR3 DNA: TGTGCTAGTGGCCCACTGGAAGCGACCAAAAACATTCAGTACTTC. Translated, it gives CASGPLEATKNIQYF.

This clonotype was observed a handful of times. The chain joins TRBV9 to TRBJ2-7, with 12 bases identical to TRBD2. The CDR3 is made up of 19 amino acids. From germline, CDR1 is SGDLS and CDR2 YYNGEE. V lost 4 bases and J lost 1; bases outside the gene matches: 15. CDR3: CASSSRNDLAGGWSYEQYF. The CDR3 DNA reads TGTGCCAGCAGCTCCCGAAACGATCTAGCGGGAGGGTGGTCCTACGAGCAGTACTTC.

This clonotype was seen repeatedly, ten times or more. The V gene is TRBV6-2 or TRBV6-3, the J gene TRBJ2-1, with unresolved D. Trimming took off 3 bases at V and 8 bases at J, with 14 bases between the two ends. Germline CDR1 reads MNHEY; CDR2 reads SVGEGT. This CDR3 spans 14 amino acids. Here the CDR3 reads CASSYRGPLDEQFF. Written as DNA, the CDR3 is TGTGCCAGCAGTTATCGTGGCCCTCTGGATGAGCAGTTCTTC.

Ten or more counts support this clonotype. The chain joins TRBV12-3 or TRBV12-4 to TRBJ2-7; 8 positions match TRBD1. J was trimmed by 3 bases and V by 7 bases; bases with no gene match: 8. The CDR3 extends over 14 amino acids. CDR3 DNA: TGTGCCAGCACCGCTGCTACAGGGGGCTACGAGCAGTACTTC. Translated: CASTAATGGYEQYF.

The sample holds a few counts of this clonotype. The rearrangement uses TRBV3-1 and TRBJ2-7; 9 bases map to TRBD2. V gave up 0 bases and J gave up 4 bases; unmatched junction bases: 4. The germline gives CDR1 LGHDT, CDR2 YNNKEL (reference sequence). This CDR3 has 15 amino acids. CDR3 sequence reads: CASSQETSGVYEQYF. CDR3 bases: TGTGCCAGCAGCCAAGAGACTAGCGGAGTATACGAGCAGTACTTC.

This clonotype showed up many times. The chain uses TRBV27 and TRBJ2-3; TRBD1 is a possible D gene (6 bases). V was shortened by 5 bases and J by 8 bases, with 17 bases between the two germline ends. Germline V CDR1 and CDR2: MNHEY, SMNVEV (reference sequence). The CDR3 contains 14 residues. Here the CDR3 reads CASSVQGPGVTQYF. CDR3 DNA sequence: TGTGCCAGCAGTGTCCAGGGCCCAGGGGTTACGCAGTATTTT.

This clonotype was seen more than once but under ten times. The chain joins TRBV29-1 to TRBJ1-3; D gene ambiguous. The CDR3 runs to 14 residues. The germline V and J ends were trimmed by 7 bases and 4 bases, with 17 bases remaining between them. The germline gives CDR1 SQVTM, CDR2 ANQGSEA. CDR3 residues: CSAQTPREGNTIYF. CDR3 coding DNA: TGCAGCGCCCAAACTCCACGGGAGGGAAACACCATATATTTT.

The chain is built from TRBV6-1 and TRBJ2-3, with TRBD1 as a possible D gene (6 bases). In germline, CDR1 is MNHNS, CDR2 SASEGT. The V end lost 3 bases, the J end lost 3 bases, and 19 bases lay between the germline ends. The CDR3 extends over 17 amino acids. The CDR3, as DNA: TGTGCCAGCAGTGATTTCCGTTTCAGGGGCCCTACAGATACGCAGTATTTT. Encoded protein: CASSDFRFRGPTDTQYF.

The chain uses TRBV7-2 and TRBJ2-2; D tentatively fits TRBD1 or TRBD2 (5 bases each). The CDR3 is 14 residues long. Looked up from germline, CDR1 is SGHTA and CDR2 is FQGNSA. Trimming pared 10 bases from V and 4 bases from J, leaving 16 bases between. CDR3 sequence reads: CATQRGMSTGELFF. CDR3 DNA: TGTGCCACTCAGAGGGGTATGTCCACCGGGGAGCTGTTTTTT.

This clonotype was seen ten or more times. The chain employs TRBV6-1 and TRBJ1-5; possibly TRBD1 for D (5 bases). The CDR3 is 16 residues long. Trimming stripped 1 base from V and 3 bases from J, with 13 bases between. CDR1 and CDR2 (germline): MNHNS, SASEGT. CDR3 bases: TGTGCCAGCAGTGAAGTTGGGGGGACCGTCAATCAGCCCCAGCATTTT. The encoded protein is CASSEVGGTVNQPQHF.

J is TRBJ1-1 and V is TRBV5-4, with D possibly being TRBD1 (6 bases). CDR3 length: 15 amino acids. The germline CDR1 and CDR2 sequences are SGHNT and YYREEE (reference sequence). Trimming stripped 3 bases from V and 1 base from J, with 13 bases between. CDR3 amino acids: CASSSGGRTNTEAFF. The CDR3 DNA reads TGTGCCAGCAGCTCGGGGGGCAGGACGAACACTGAAGCTTTCTTT.

This clonotype was detected only a few times. DNA of the CDR3: TGTGCCAGCACCCCCCCCGGGACGGTGAACACTGAAGCTTTCTTT. Encoded protein: CASTPPGTVNTEAFF. The chain has TRBV7-9 and TRBJ1-1, with a weak D call TRBD1 (5 bases). This CDR3 is built from 15 residues. The germline CDR1 and CDR2 sequences are SEHNR and FQNEAQ (reference sequence). V shed 7 bases and J shed 0 bases, with 15 bases lying between them. Variable domain in full (rest from reference TRBV7-9 and TRBJ1-1): DTGVSQNPRHKITKRGQNVTFRCDPISEHNRLYWYRQTLGQGPEFLTYFQNEAQLEKSRLLSDRFSAERPKGSFSTLEIQRTEQGDSAMYLCASTPPGTVNTEAFFGQGTRLTVV.

This clonotype occurred many times. V gene TRBV20-1 combines with J gene TRBJ2-7; TRBD2 might be the D (6 bases). The CDR3 spans 16 residues. V was shortened by 6 bases and J by 2 bases, with 23 bases between the two germline ends. The germline CDR1 and CDR2 sequences are DFQATT and SNEGSKA (reference sequence). This CDR3 reads CSADASGYFPPYEQYF. Here the CDR3 DNA reads TGCAGTGCCGACGCGAGCGGGTACTTTCCCCCCTACGAGCAGTACTTC.

The table lists this clonotype with many counts. V gene TRBV5-1 combines with J gene TRBJ2-3; 9 bases match TRBD2. Germline V CDR1 and CDR2: SGHRS, YFSETQ. Trimming cost V 4 bases and J 0 bases; bases outside gene matches: 9. The CDR3 covers 17 residues. Here the CDR3 DNA reads TGCGCCAGCAGCATGGGGTCTAGCGGGACTAGCACAGATACGCAGTATTTT. This sequence encodes CASSMGSSGTSTDTQYF.

This clonotype was seen ten or more times. The chain carries TRBV20-1 and TRBJ2-1; 8 bases agree with TRBD2. CDR1 is DFQATT, CDR2 SNEGSKA, per germline (reference sequence). This CDR3 region has 17 residues. The trim removed 2 bases at V and 0 bases at J, leaving 9 bases unmatched. The CDR3 reads CSARSSLAEFSYNEQFF. The CDR3 nucleotides are TGCAGTGCTAGATCTTCACTAGCGGAATTCTCCTACAATGAGCAGTTCTTC.

This chain joins TRBV6-1 and TRBJ1-1; 8 bases align to TRBD1. The J segment lost 1 base and the V segment lost 6 bases, leaving 7 bases of the junction unmatched. Per germline, CDR1 MNHNS and CDR2 SASEGT. The CDR3 runs 15 residues. CDR3 region: CASSGTQGGNTEAFF. In DNA form, the CDR3 reads TGTGCCAGCAGCGGGACACAGGGGGGGAACACTGAAGCTTTCTTT.

This clonotype was detected many times. The chain has TRBV20-1 and TRBJ2-1; D is possibly TRBD2 (6 bases). This CDR3 has 16 residues. Trimming pared 6 bases from V and 5 bases from J, leaving 23 bases between. Germline loops: CDR1 DFQATT, CDR2 SNEGSKA (reference sequence). CDR3 protein: CSAPPIRSGLNNEQFF. Here the CDR3 DNA reads TGCAGTGCACCTCCCATTAGGAGCGGGTTGAACAATGAGCAGTTCTTC.

This clonotype was observed at least ten times. The chain joins TRBV18 to TRBJ1-2, with D possibly matching TRBD1 (5 bases). Trimming cost V 2 bases and J 8 bases, with 15 bases left between them. This CDR3 has 14 residues. From germline, CDR1 is KGHSH and CDR2 LQKENI. CDR3 bases: TGTGCCAGCTCACCAGGGACGGACCGTAGGGGCTACACCTTC. Its protein is CASSPGTDRRGYTF.

In regard to this clonotype: A read error may explain this, as a much larger clone is one base away. The rearrangement uses TRBV3-1 and TRBJ2-2; 7 bases agree with TRBD2. The CDR3 is 17 amino acids. Germline CDR1 LGHDT, CDR2 YNNKEL (reference sequence). V shed 4 bases and J 6 bases; nucleotides not matched to a gene: 14. The DNA of the CDR3 is TGTGCCAGCAGCCCCACCAGCTTCGGTGGGGGGGCCGGGGAGCTGTTTTTT. This codes for CASSPTSFGGGAGELFF.